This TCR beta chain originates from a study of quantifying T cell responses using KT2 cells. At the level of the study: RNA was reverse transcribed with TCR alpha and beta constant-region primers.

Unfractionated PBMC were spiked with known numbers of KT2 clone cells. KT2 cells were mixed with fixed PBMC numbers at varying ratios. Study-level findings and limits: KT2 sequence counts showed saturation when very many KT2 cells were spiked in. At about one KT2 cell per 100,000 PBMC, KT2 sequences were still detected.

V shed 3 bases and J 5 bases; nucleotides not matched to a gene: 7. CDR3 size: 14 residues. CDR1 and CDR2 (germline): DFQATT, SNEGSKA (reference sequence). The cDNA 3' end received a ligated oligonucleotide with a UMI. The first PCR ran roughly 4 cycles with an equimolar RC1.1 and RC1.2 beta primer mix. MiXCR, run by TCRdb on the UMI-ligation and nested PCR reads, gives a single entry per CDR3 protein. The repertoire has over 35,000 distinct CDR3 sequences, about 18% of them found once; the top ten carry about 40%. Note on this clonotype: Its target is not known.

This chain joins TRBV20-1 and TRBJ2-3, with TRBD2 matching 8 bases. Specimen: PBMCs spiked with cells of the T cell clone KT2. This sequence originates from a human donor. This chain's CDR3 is CSARLGRAGDTQYF. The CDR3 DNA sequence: TGCAGTGCTAGGCTCGGGAGGGCCGGAGATACGCAGTATTTT.